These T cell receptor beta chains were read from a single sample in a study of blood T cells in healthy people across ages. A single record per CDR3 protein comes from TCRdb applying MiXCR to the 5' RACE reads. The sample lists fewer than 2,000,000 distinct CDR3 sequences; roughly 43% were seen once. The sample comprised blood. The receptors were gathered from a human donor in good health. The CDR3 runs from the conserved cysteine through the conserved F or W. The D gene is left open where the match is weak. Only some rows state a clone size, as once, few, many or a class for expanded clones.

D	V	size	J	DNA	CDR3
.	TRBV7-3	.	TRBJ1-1	TGTGCCAGCAGAGACAACATGAACACTGAAACTTTCTTT	CASRDNMNTETFF
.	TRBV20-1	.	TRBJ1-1	TGCAGTGCTCCGTCACGAGGGGTTGGCGCTGAAGCTTTCTTT	CSAPSRGVGAEAFF
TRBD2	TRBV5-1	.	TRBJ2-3	TGCGCCAGCAGCTTGGGAGACGTAAGCGGGGTTTCAGATACGCAGTATTTT	CASSLGDVSGVSDTQYF
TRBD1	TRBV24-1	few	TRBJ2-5	TGTGCCACCAGTGACCCGACAGGGGAAGAGACCCAGTACTTC	CATSDPTGEETQYF
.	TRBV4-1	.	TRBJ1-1	TGCGCCAGCAGCCAAGGACGGGGGTTGTCTGAAGCTTTCTTT	CASSQGRGLSEAFF
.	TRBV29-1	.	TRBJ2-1	TGCAGCGTTGAAGATTGGGGGGCCTATTCCTACGAGCAGTTCTTC	CSVEDWGAYSYEQFF
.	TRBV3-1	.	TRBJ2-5	TGTGCCAGCAGCCAAGAAATCCCCCTCACCCAGTACTTC	CASSQEIPLTQYF
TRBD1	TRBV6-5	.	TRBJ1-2	TGTGCCAGCAGTTTCTCCAGGGGGCATAACTATGGCTACACCTTC	CASSFSRGHNYGYTF
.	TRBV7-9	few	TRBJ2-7	TGTGCCAGCAGCTTAGCGTCTGCTATCTCCTACGAGCAGTACTTC	CASSLASAISYEQYF
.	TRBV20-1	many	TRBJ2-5	TGCAGTGCTAGAGATCGGGAGACCCAGTACTTC	CSARDRETQYF
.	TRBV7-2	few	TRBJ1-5	TGTGCCAGCAGCCCCCGTGAGTCCACGGGATCGCCCCAGCATTTT	CASSPRESTGSPQHF
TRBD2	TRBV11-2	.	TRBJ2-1	TGTGCCAGCAGCTTAGAGTCGCCGGGGGGGCCCTACAATGAGCAGTTCTTC	CASSLESPGGPYNEQFF
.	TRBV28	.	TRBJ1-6	TGTGCCAGCAGTTCCATAGGTGACACCTTTACCGAGTCACCCCTCCACTTT	CASSSIGDTFTESPLHF
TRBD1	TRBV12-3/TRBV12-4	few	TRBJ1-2	TGTGCCAGCAGTTTAATACCGGGACAGGGCCACCTGTATGGCTACACCTTC	CASSLIPGQGHLYGYTF
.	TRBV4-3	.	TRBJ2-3	TGCGCCAGCAGCCAAGATACGCCAGGGGTCACAGATACGCAGTATTTT	CASSQDTPGVTDTQYF
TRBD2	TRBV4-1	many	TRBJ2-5	TGCGCCAGCAGCCAAGGCAGCGGGGTCATCCAAGAGACCCAGTACTTC	CASSQGSGVIQETQYF
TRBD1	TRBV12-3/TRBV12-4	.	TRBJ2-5	TGTGCCAGCAGTTCAGAGAGTGAGACAGGGGATGTGACCCAGTACTTC	CASSSESETGDVTQYF
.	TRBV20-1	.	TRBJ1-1	TGCAGTGCACCACAGGGAGTCGGCACTGAAGCTTTCTTT	CSAPQGVGTEAFF
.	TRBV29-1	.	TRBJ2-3	TGCAGCGTTGCGGGCAGGACCACAGATACGCAGTATTTT	CSVAGRTTDTQYF
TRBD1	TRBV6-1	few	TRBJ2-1	TGTGCCAGCAGTGGCGGCAGGGGGTCCTACAATGAGCAGTTCTTC	CASSGGRGSYNEQFF
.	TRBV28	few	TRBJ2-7	TGTGCCAGCAGTTTTTTTCCTGACGAGCAGTACTTC	CASSFFPDEQYF
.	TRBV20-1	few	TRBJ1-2	TGCAGTGCCGAATCCAGAAACTATGGCTACACCTTC	CSAESRNYGYTF
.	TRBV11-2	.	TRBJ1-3	TGTGCCAGCACCCTCGCCCCAGGACGCTCTGGAAACACCATATATTTT	CASTLAPGRSGNTIYF
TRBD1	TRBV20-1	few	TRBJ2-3	TGCAGTGCGCAAACCGGGACAGGGAGCACAGATACGCAGTATTTT	CSAQTGTGSTDTQYF
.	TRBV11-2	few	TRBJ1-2	TGTGCCAGCAGCTTAGAGGTTACGGGAAAGGGCTACACCTTC	CASSLEVTGKGYTF
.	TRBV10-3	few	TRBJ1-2	TGTGCCATCAGTGTTCAGGGTATCCCTTATGGCTACACCTTC	CAISVQGIPYGYTF
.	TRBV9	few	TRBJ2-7	TGTGCCAGCAGCGTAGGACTAGACCCCTACGAGCAGTACTTC	CASSVGLDPYEQYF
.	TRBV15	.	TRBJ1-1	TGTGCCACCAGCGGCGAGACGGTGAACACTGAAGCTTTCTTT	CATSGETVNTEAFF
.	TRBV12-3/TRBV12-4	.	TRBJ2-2	TGTGCCAGCAGATTTTCCGGGGAGCTGTTTTTT	CASRFSGELFF
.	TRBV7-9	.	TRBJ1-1	TGTGCCAGCAGCTTAGCCCCCGGTCGGGTTACGGACATCGGGGCTTTCTTT	CASSLAPGRVTDIGAFF
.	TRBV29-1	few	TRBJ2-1	TGCAGCTTCGCTGGAATTAGCTCCTACAATGAGCAGTTCTTC	CSFAGISSYNEQFF
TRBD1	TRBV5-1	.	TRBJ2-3	TGCGCCAGCAGCCGACGTTTGACAGGGCACACAGATACGCAGTATTTT	CASSRRLTGHTDTQYF
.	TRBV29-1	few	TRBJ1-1	TGCAGCGTCGCGGGACGTCAGAACACTGAAGCTTTCTTT	CSVAGRQNTEAFF
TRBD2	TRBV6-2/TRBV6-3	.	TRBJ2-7	TGTGCCAGCAGGCCCCGGACTAGCGGGGGGCCCCAGTACTTC	CASRPRTSGGPQYF
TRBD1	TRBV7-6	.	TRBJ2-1	TGTGCCAGCAGCGGCCCCCGAAGGACAGGGGCGGGGAATGAGCAGTTCTTC	CASSGPRRTGAGNEQFF
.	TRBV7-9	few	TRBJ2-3	TGTGCCATCGCGAGCCTCCCTAGCACAGATACGCAGTATTTT	CAIASLPSTDTQYF
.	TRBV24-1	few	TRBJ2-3	TGTGCCACCAGTCCCCCGGGGGAACACACAGATACGCAGTATTTT	CATSPPGEHTDTQYF
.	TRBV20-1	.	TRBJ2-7	TGCAGTGCTAGAGCCTCTCGGACGGGGGTTACCTACAATGAGCAGTACTTC	CSARASRTGVTYNEQYF
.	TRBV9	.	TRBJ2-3	TGTGCCAGCAGCGTAGGTGGGGGGGGCGGAGATACGCAGTATTTT	CASSVGGGGGDTQYF
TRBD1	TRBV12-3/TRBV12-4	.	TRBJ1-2	TGTGCCAGCAGTTACAGGGGAGTCGGTGGCTACACCTTC	CASSYRGVGGYTF
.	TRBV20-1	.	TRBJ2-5	TGCGGTGCTATTGACTATCCCTCTGACCAAGAGACCCAGTACTTC	CGAIDYPSDQETQYF
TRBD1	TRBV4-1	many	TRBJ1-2	TGCGCCAGCAGCTCGCGGACAGGGCGCTACACCTTC	CASSSRTGRYTF
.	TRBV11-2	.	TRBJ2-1	TGTGCCAGCCACACATATGGGGACAATGAGCAGTTCTTC	CASHTYGDNEQFF
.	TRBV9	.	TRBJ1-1	TGTGCCAGCAGCGTAGATTCAGGGTTGAATACTGAAGCTTTCTTT	CASSVDSGLNTEAFF
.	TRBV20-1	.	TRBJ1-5	TGCAGTGCCGTCCCACATTTCGACAGTCTGGGGGATCAGCCCCAGCATTTT	CSAVPHFDSLGDQPQHF
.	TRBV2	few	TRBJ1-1	TGTGCCAGCAGAGATTTGACAGTTAACACTGAAGCTTTCTTT	CASRDLTVNTEAFF
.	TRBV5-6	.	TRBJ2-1	TGTGCCAGCAGCTTGCGGTCAGTATACAATGAGCAGTTCTTC	CASSLRSVYNEQFF
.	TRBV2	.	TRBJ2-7	TGTGCCAACAGAGTCTACGAGCAGTACTTC	CANRVYEQYF
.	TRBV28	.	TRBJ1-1	TGTGCCAGCAGTTTAAAAGGGGGTAACGCTGAAGCTTTCTTT	CASSLKGGNAEAFF
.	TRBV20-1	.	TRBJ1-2	TGCAGTGTTATGGCTCGAGTCTATGGCTACACCTTC	CSVMARVYGYTF
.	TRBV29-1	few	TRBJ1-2	TGCAGCGTTGATCCCCACAGGGAGGACTATGGCTACACCTTC	CSVDPHREDYGYTF
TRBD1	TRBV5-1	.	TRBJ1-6	TGCGCCAGCAGCCCCGGACAGGAAGGGAGTTCACCCCTCCACTTT	CASSPGQEGSSPLHF
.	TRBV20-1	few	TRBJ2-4	TGCAGTGCTAGAGACCCCTTAGGGTCCAAAAACATTCAGTACTTC	CSARDPLGSKNIQYF
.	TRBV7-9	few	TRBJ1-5	TGTGCCAGCAGCTTAGATGGCAGCCCCAATCAGCCCCAGCATTTT	CASSLDGSPNQPQHF
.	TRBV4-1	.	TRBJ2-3	TGCGCCAGCAGCCAAGAGAGACAGGATCGGGATACGCAGTATTTT	CASSQERQDRDTQYF
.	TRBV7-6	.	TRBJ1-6	TGTGCCAGCAGCCCAGCCCCCTGGACAGTTGACGATAATTCACCCCTCCACTTT	CASSPAPWTVDDNSPLHF
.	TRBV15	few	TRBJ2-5	TGTGCCACCAGCAGAGATAGACTAACAGGGCGGGCGGATCGGGAGACCCAGTACTTC	CATSRDRLTGRADRETQYF